This T cell receptor (beta chain) is from a study of OX40 agonist ivuxolimab in advanced cancers. Background on the study: A partial response was reached by three patients: one with hepatocellular carcinoma and two with cutaneous melanoma.

Notes on the study in general: At doses 0.1 to 3.0 mg/kg, CD4+ and CD8+ clones expanded.

Concerning this clone itself: What it binds is unknown.

TCRdb's copy holds only in-frame clones and misses some; the assay was immunoSEQ multiplex PCR. The sample has 90,000 to 100,000 clones; 75% to 90% are singletons. This clonotype was obtained from an adult with an advanced solid tumor such as melanoma, head and neck, liver or kidney cancer. The sample was CD4+ or CD8+ T cells sorted from blood, taken in a trial of the OX40 agonist ivuxolimab.

In DNA, the CDR3 is TGTGCCAGCAGCTTATGGGGGGAGCTGTTTTTT. It codes for CASSLWGELFF. The chain uses TRBV7-2 and TRBJ2-2; D uncertain. This CDR3 is built from 11 residues. V shed 2 bases and J shed 8 bases, with 3 bases lying between them. Germline V gene data show CDR1 as SGHTA and CDR2 as FQGNSA.